This T cell receptor (beta chain) was found in a study of shared clonotypes between healthy human individuals. Profiling relied on immunoSEQ multiplex PCR, and the TCRdb table lists in-frame clones only, not all of them. The table records over a million clones, approximately 80% of them present only once. Germline V lookup: CDR1 SGHRS, CDR2 YFSETQ. This CDR3 is built from 14 residues. The junction had 8 bases not matched to a gene; V was cut back by 4 bases and J by 6 bases. The chain carries TRBV5-1 and TRBJ2-3, with 7 bases that match TRBD1. This TCR was recovered from a man in his late teens or twenties in good health. Some clones in this sample may be carry-over from other donors' samples. The sample was memory CD4+ T cells from PBMCs. The subset is: CD45RA-negative fraction. The CDR3 nucleotides are TGCGCCAGCAGCATTCAAGGACAGGCGGATACGCAGTATTTT. It encodes CASSIQGQADTQYF.